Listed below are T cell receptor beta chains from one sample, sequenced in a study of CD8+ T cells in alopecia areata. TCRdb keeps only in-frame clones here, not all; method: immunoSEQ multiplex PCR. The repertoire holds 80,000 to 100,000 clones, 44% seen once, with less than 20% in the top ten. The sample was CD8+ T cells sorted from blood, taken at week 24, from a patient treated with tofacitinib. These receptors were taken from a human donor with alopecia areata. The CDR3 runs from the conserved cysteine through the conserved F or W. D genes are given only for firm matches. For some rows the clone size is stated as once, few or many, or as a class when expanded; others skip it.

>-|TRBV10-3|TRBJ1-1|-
TGTGCCATCAGTGAGTCCGCAGACGAAGCTTTCTTT
CAISESADEAFF
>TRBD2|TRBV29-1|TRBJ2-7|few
TGCAGCGTTGAAGATCCGGCTAGCGGGGGGTCGGAGCAGTACTTC
CSVEDPASGGSEQYF
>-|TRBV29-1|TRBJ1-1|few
TGCAGCGTTGAAGGGCCAGGAGAAGGGGGATACGCTGAAGCTTTCTTT
CSVEGPGEGGYAEAFF
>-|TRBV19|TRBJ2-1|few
TGTGCCAGTAGCCTCGAAACGGAGATCGGGCAGTTCTTC
CASSLETEIGQFF
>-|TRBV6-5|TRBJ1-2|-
TGTGCCAGCAGCTCAAGGGAAAACTATGGCTACACCTTC
CASSSRENYGYTF
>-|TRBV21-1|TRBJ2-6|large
TGTGCCACCAGGGACTTCCTGACTTTC
CATRDFLTF
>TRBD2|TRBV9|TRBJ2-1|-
TGTGCCAGCAGCGTAGCGGGGGGGACCTACAATGAGCAGTTCTTC
CASSVAGGTYNEQFF
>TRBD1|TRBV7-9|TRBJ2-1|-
TGTGCCAGCAGCTCCCACAATCCTCGGGACAGGGGCTACAATGAGCAGTTCTTC
CASSSHNPRDRGYNEQFF
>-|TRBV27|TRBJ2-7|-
TGTGCCAGCAGTCCCCGACGGTGGAGCTCCTACGAGCAGTACTTC
CASSPRRWSSYEQYF
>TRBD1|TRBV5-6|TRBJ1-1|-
TGTGCCAGCAGGCACAGGGGTGAACGGGCTGAAGCTTTCTTT
CASRHRGERAEAFF
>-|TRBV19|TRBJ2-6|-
TGTGCCAGTAGTATGGCCAGGGGCTCTGGGGCCAACGTCCTGACTTTC
CASSMARGSGANVLTF
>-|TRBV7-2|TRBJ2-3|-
TGTGCCAGCAGCTCCTACTTGACAGATACGCAGTATTTT
CASSSYLTDTQYF
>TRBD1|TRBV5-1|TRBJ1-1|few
TGCGCCAGCAGACCCCCCGGGACAGGGAAGAACACTGAAGCTTTCTTT
CASRPPGTGKNTEAFF
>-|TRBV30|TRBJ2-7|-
TGTGCCTGGAGTGGAGCGTACGAGCAGTACTTC
CAWSGAYEQYF
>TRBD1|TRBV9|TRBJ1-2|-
TGTGCCAGCAGCGTAGACAGGGGGTCCTATGGCTACACCTTC
CASSVDRGSYGYTF
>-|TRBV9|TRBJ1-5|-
TGTGCCAGCAGCGTAGGTTCGAATCAGCCCCAGCATTTT
CASSVGSNQPQHF
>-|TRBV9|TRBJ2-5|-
TGTGCCAGCAGCGTAGTAGGGGGGAGTCAGGAGACCCAGTACTTC
CASSVVGGSQETQYF
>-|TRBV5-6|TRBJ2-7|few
TGTGCCAGCAGCTTCGTCGGTCCGTACGAGCAGTACTTC
CASSFVGPYEQYF
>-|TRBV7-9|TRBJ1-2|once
TGTGCCAGCAGCTTAGCCGGGGCAGGGATAGATGGCTACACCTTC
CASSLAGAGIDGYTF
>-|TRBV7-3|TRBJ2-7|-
TGTGCCAGCAGCTTAGCGGAGCACTACGAGCAGTACTTC
CASSLAEHYEQYF
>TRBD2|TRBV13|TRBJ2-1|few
TGCGCCAGCAGCCAAGGGGCTAGCGGGACAGACAATGAGCAGTTCTTC
CASSQGASGTDNEQFF
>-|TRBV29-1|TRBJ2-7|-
TGCAGCGTTCGCCAGGACTACGAGCAGTACTTC
CSVRQDYEQYF
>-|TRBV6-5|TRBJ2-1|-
TGTGCCAGCAGTTACGGCGCGAGCTCCTACAATGAGCAGTTCTTC
CASSYGASSYNEQFF
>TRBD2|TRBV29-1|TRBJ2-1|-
TGCAGCGTTGAATCGGCTAGCGGGAGATTGTATGAGCAGTTCTTC
CSVESASGRLYEQFF
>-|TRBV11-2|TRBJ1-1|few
TGTGCCAGCAGCTTAGGCCCGAATGACAAGAACACTGAAGCTTTCTTT
CASSLGPNDKNTEAFF
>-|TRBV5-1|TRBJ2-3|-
TGCGCCAGCAGCTTGGGTCCGGGATGGTATTTT
CASSLGPGWYF
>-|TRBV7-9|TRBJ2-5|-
TGTGCCAGCAGCCCCACCGGGACTTCTGAAGAGACCCAGTACTTC
CASSPTGTSEETQYF
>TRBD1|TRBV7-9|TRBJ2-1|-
TGTGCCAGCAGCACAGGGACAGGGGGCTTGGATGAGCAGTTCTTC
CASSTGTGGLDEQFF
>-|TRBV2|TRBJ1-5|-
TGTGCCAGCAGTGACAGGGGTGGCCAGCCCCAGCATTTT
CASSDRGGQPQHF
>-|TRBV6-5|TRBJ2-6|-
TGTGCCAGCAGCCCCGGGACCTCTGGGGCCAACGTCCTGACTTTC
CASSPGTSGANVLTF
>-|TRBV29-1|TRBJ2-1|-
TGCAGCGTTGCGGGGGGCTCGGGGAATGAGCAGTTCTTC
CSVAGGSGNEQFF
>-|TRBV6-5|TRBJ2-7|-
TGTGCCAGCAGTTACGGGAAGTACCCCTACGAGCAGTACTTC
CASSYGKYPYEQYF